This T cell receptor (beta chain) comes out of a study of cytomegalovirus exposure and HLA in healthy donors. This CDR3 spans 16 amino acids. Germline V lookup: CDR1 MDHEN, CDR2 SYDVKM. Trimming shortened V by 7 bases and J by 8 bases, and 24 bases separated the two germline ends. PCR was performed using 60 Vbeta and 13 Jbeta primers. The data were produced by immunoSEQ multiplex PCR, yet TCRdb's version contains in-frame clones alone and is incomplete. Here the sample spans more than 90,000 clones, 55% to 70% being singletons. This clone appeared a single time. What it binds is unknown. Findings and caveats of the study: Earlier analysis looked at TCR beta V segments, and most were productive about 90% or about 30% of the time. Later examination showed HLA-associated TCR beta chains had greater clonal expansion than equally common others.

The J gene is TRBJ2-1, the V gene TRBV28; D is possibly TRBD1 (6 bases). The TCR comes from a woman aged 30 to 39 in good health and CMV-seronegative. Material for sequencing was PBMCs. CDR3 in DNA: TGTGCCAGCACAGGGCCCTTTGGGGGCGTACGACATGAGCAGTTCTTC. It encodes CASTGPFGGVRHEQFF.